This TCR beta chain was sequenced in a study of blood T cells in healthy people across ages. Study-wide findings and caveats: Diversity of TCR beta correlated strongly with naive T cell percentage. Older age went with lower TCR beta diversity per million T cells, in a roughly linear way.

The CDR3 is 15 amino acids. For the second PCR, which ran for 7 to 11 cycles, a sample-barcoded 5' primer and a J-beta primer mix were used. MiXCR, run by TCRdb on the 5' RACE reads, gives a single entry per CDR3 protein. This sample has some 1,800,000 distinct CDR3 sequences, with about 39% found just once. Of note for this clonotype: The antigen is undetermined.

Sequencing used blood. This TCR derives from a human donor in good health. The rearrangement links TRBV12-2 to TRBJ1-2; TRBD1 is the table's D call and was not checked against the DNA. TRBV12-2 is annotated as a pseudogene. As DNA, the CDR3 is TGTGCAAGTCGCTCCCCCCGACAGGGGGCGTATGGCTACACCTTC. Protein sequence: CASRSPRQGAYGYTF.